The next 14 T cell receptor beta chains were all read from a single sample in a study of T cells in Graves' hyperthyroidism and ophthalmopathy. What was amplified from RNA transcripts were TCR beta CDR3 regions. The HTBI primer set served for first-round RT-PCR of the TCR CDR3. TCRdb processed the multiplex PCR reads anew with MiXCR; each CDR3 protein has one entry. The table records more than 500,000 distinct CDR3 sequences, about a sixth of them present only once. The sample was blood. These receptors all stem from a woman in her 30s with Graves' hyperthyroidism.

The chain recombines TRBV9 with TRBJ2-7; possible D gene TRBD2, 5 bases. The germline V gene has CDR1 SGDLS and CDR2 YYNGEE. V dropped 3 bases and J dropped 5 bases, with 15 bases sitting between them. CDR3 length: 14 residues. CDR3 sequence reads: CASSDRDDLDEQYF. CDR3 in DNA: TGTGCCAGCAGCGACCGGGATGACTTAGACGAGCAGTACTTC.

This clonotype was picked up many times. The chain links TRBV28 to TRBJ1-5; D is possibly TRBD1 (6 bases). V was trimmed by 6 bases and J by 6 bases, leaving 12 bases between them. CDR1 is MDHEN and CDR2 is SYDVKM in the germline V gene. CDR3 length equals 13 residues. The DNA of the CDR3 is TGTGCCAGCAGCCAGGGGTTGGGTCAGCCCCAGCATTTT. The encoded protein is CASSQGLGQPQHF.

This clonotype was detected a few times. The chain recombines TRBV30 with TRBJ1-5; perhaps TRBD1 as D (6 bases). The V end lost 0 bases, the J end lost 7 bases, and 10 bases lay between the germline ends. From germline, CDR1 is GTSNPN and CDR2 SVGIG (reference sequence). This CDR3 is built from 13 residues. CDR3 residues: CAWSVEGGQPQHF. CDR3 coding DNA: TGTGCCTGGAGTGTAGAGGGGGGCCAGCCCCAGCATTTT.

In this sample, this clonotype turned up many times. The CDR3 bases are TGTGCCAGCAGTGAAGAGGGGGGATGGGATCAGCCCCAGCATTTT. This gives the protein CASSEEGGWDQPQHF. The chain uses TRBV2 and TRBJ1-5; maybe TRBD1 (6 bases). Trimming took off 1 base at V and 5 bases at J, with 12 bases between the two ends. The CDR3 length is 15 residues. Germline CDR1 is SNHLY and CDR2 is FYNNEI. Full variable domain (missing parts from reference TRBV2 and TRBJ1-5): EPEVTQTPSHQVTQMGQEVILRCVPISNHLYFYWYRQILGQKVEFLVSFYNNEISEKSEIFDDQFSVERPDGSNFTLKIRSTKLEDSAMYFCASSEEGGWDQPQHFGDGTRLSIL.

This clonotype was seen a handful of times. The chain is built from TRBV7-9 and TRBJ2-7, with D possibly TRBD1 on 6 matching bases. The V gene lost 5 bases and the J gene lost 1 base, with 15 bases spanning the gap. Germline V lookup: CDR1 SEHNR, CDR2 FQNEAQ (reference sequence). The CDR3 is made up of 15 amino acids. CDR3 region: CASSRRDTFSYEQYF. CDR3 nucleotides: TGTGCCAGCAGCCGCCGGGACACCTTTTCCTACGAGCAGTACTTC.

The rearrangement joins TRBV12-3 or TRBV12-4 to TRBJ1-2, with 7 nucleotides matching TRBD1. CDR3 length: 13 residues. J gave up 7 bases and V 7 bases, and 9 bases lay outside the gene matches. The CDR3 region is CASTQIGGVGYTF. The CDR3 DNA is TGTGCCAGCACTCAAATAGGGGGCGTTGGCTACACCTTC.

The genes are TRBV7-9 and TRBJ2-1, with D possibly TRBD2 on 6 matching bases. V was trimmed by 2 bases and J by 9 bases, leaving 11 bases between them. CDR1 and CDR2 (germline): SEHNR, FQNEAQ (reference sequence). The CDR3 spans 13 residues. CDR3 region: CASSLLLATEQFF. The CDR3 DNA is TGTGCCAGCAGCTTACTCCTAGCGACTGAGCAGTTCTTC.

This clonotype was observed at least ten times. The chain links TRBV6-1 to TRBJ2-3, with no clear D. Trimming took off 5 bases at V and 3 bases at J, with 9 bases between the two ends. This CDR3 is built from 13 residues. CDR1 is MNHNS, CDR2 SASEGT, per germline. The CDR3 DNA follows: TGTGCCAGCAGTTACGACTTAACAGATACGCAGTATTTT. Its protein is CASSYDLTDTQYF.

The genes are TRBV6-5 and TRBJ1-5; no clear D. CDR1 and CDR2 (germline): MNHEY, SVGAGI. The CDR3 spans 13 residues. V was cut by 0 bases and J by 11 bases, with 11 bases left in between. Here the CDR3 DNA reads TGTGCCAGCAGTTACTCGACTGGGCGTTCCCAGCATTTT. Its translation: CASSYSTGRSQHF.

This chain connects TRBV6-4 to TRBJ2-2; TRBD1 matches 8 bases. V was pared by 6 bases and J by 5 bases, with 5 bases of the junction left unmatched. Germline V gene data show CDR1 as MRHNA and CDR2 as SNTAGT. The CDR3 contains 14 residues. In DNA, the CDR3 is TGTGCCAGCAGACCAGACAGGGGAACCGGGGAGCTGTTTTTT. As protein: CASRPDRGTGELFF.

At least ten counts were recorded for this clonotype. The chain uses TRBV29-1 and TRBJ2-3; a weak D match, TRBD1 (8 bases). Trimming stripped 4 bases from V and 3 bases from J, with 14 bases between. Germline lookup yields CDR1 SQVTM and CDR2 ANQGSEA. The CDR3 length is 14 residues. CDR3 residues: CSVGNRGGTDTQYF. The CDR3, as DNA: TGCAGCGTTGGAAACAGGGGGGGGACAGATACGCAGTATTTT.

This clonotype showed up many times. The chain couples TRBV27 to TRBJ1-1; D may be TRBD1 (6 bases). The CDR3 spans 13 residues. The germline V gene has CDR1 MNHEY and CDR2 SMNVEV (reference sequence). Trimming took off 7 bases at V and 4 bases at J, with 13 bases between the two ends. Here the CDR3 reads CASNQGGGTEAFF. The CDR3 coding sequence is TGTGCCAGCAACCAGGGAGGGGGCACTGAAGCTTTCTTT.

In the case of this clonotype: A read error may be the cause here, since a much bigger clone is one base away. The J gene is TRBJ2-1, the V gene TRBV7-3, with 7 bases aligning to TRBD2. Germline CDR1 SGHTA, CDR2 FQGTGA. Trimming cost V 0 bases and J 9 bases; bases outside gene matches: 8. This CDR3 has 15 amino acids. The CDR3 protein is CASSLTGGTSGEQFF. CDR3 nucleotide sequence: TGTGCCAGCAGCTTAACGGGGGGGACCAGCGGTGAGCAGTTCTTC.

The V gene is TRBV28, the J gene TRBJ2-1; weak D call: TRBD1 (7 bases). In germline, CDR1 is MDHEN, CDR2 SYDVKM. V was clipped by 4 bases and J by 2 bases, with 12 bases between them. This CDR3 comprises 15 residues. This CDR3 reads CASSWRGLTYNEQFF. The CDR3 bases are TGTGCCAGCAGTTGGAGGGGGCTCACCTACAATGAGCAGTTCTTC.